This T cell receptor (beta chain) came from a study of blood T cell repertoires in COVID-19. Study-wide context: PBMCs, B-cell-depleted T cells, or T cells were the source of the cDNA or gDNA that made up the material.

This study enrolled people aged roughly 18 to 89 from under 25 US geographic areas. In the source study's methods: Reference gene primer amplification gave nucleated cell count estimates. Profiling relied on immunoSEQ multiplex PCR, and the TCRdb table lists in-frame clones only, not all of them. That table gives V, J and clone size, and the DNA gave D and trimming. The sample contains about 220,000 clones, about four fifths of which appear only once. CDR3 length: 14 amino acids. V shed 2 bases, J shed 2 bases, and the junction held 6 bases outside the gene matches. Germline V gene data show CDR1 as GTSNPN and CDR2 as SVGIG (reference sequence).

The chain links TRBV30 to TRBJ2-7; 7 bases fit TRBD1. This TCR derives from a woman between 55 and 75 years old who had recovered from COVID-19. The sequenced sample was PBMCs or T cells enriched from blood (not recorded which). The chain's CDR3 is CAWSPQTGTYEQYF. The CDR3 bases are TGTGCCTGGAGTCCGCAGACAGGGACCTACGAGCAGTACTTC.